The 22 T cell receptor beta chains reported below all come from one sample, sequenced in a study of Ad26.COV2.S vaccination and SARS-CoV-2 variants. The table came from immunoSEQ multiplex PCR; TCRdb's copy has only in-frame clones and leaves some out. The table shows roughly 420,000 clones, with approximately 88% occurring only once. Treatment defined: roughly 19 received Ad26.COV2.S at low or high dose, single or two shots; a few received placebo; per-sample allocation not given. After the first vaccine or placebo injection, samples were drawn on day 63. The material was peripheral blood, obtained in a trial of Ad26.COV2.S vaccine versus placebo. These receptors were collected from a person aged 18-60 years who received the Ad26.COV2.S COVID-19 vaccine or a placebo.

The chain employs TRBV7-8 and TRBJ2-2; TRBD1 agrees at 7 bases. The junction had 9 bases not matched to a gene; V was cut back by 0 bases and J by 5 bases. CDR1 SGHVS and CDR2 FQNEAQ come from the germline V gene. This CDR3 is built from 17 residues. In nucleotides, the CDR3 is TGTGCCAGCAGCTTAGCGGACAGGAAGAGTGGTACCGGGGAGCTGTTTTTT. This sequence encodes CASSLADRKSGTGELFF.

The chain has TRBV24-1 and TRBJ2-3; a weak D match, TRBD1 (5 bases). Trimming removed 4 bases at V and 0 bases at J, with 13 bases between. Germline CDR1 reads KGHDR; CDR2 reads SFDVKD. The CDR3 loop spans 16 amino acids. CDR3 nucleotides: TGTGCCACCAGTGAACAGGACGGCCTTAGCACAGATACGCAGTATTTT. It codes for CATSEQDGLSTDTQYF.

The chain is built from TRBV7-9 and TRBJ1-1; tentative D call: TRBD1 (6 bases). The CDR3 has 13 residues. CDR1 and CDR2 (germline): SEHNR, FQNEAQ (reference sequence). V was clipped by 4 bases and J by 4 bases, with 10 bases between them. The CDR3 coding sequence is TGTGCCAGCAGCTCCCAGGGGACCACTGAAGCTTTCTTT. This sequence encodes CASSSQGTTEAFF.

V gene TRBV29-1 combines with J gene TRBJ1-4, with TRBD1 as a possible D gene (5 bases). V dropped 3 bases and J dropped 0 bases, with 14 bases sitting between them. This CDR3 spans 16 amino acids. In germline, CDR1 is SQVTM, CDR2 ANQGSEA. CDR3 in amino acids: CSVEGSPTATNEKLFF. The CDR3 region has the DNA TGCAGCGTTGAGGGTAGTCCGACAGCAACTAATGAAAAACTGTTTTTT.

The V call is TRBV7-9, the J call TRBJ2-5; TRBD2 aligns across 10 bases. V shed 3 bases and J 5 bases; nucleotides not matched to a gene: 9. The CDR3 loop spans 16 amino acids. The germline gives CDR1 SEHNR, CDR2 FQNEAQ (reference sequence). The CDR3 sequence is CASSLRLAGAGETQYF. The CDR3, as DNA: TGTGCCAGCAGCTTGCGGCTAGCGGGGGCGGGGGAGACCCAGTACTTC.

The V call is TRBV28, the J call TRBJ1-2, with 9 bases identical to TRBD1. V shed 3 bases and J 7 bases; nucleotides not matched to a gene: 3. The CDR3 is made up of 13 amino acids. CDR1 and CDR2 from the germline V gene are MDHEN and SYDVKM. The DNA for the CDR3 is TGTGCCAGCAGTTTCCCGGACAGGGGTGGCTACACCTTC. It is translated as CASSFPDRGGYTF.

The rearrangement links TRBV19 to TRBJ1-5, with 7 bases that match TRBD1. CDR1 is LNHDA, CDR2 SQIVND, per germline (reference sequence). The CDR3 loop spans 12 amino acids. J was trimmed by 4 bases and V by 7 bases; bases with no gene match: 1. CDR3 loop: CASMGQNQPQHF. The DNA for the CDR3 is TGTGCCAGTATGGGACAGAATCAGCCCCAGCATTTT.

The gene calls are TRBV5-4 and TRBJ2-2; a possible D gene is TRBD2 (6 bases). This CDR3 contains 14 residues. The V and J ends lost 0 bases and 3 bases respectively, with 6 bases between them. CDR1 is SGHNT, CDR2 YYREEE, per germline (reference sequence). The CDR3 protein is CASSLGLDTGELFF. In DNA form, the CDR3 reads TGTGCCAGCAGCTTGGGACTAGACACCGGGGAGCTGTTTTTT. The whole variable domain, filled in from reference TRBV5-4 and TRBJ2-2, reads ETGVTQSPTHLIKTRGQQVTLRCSSQSGHNTVSWYQQALGQGPQFIFQYYREEENGRGNFPPRFSGLQFPNYSSELNVNALELDDSALYLCASSLGLDTGELFFGEGSRLTVL.

The chain combines TRBV28 with TRBJ1-4; TRBD1 is a possible D gene (5 bases). CDR1 MDHEN and CDR2 SYDVKM come from the germline V gene. V was cut by 6 bases and J by 10 bases, with 18 bases left in between. The CDR3 extends over 14 amino acids. The CDR3 is CASRPPGGIGKLFF. The DNA for the CDR3 is TGTGCCAGCAGACCTCCGGGGGGGATTGGAAAACTGTTTTTT.

The J gene is TRBJ2-7, the V gene TRBV4-1; TRBD1 is a possible D gene (5 bases). Germline-derived CDR1 and CDR2 are MGHRA and YSYEKL. The CDR3 sequence is 15 residues long. Trimming removed 3 bases from V and 6 bases from J, with 18 bases in between. CDR3 in amino acids: CASSQTTGAVSEQYF. CDR3 bases: TGCGCCAGCAGCCAGACAACAGGCGCCGTCTCCGAGCAGTACTTC.

The chain employs TRBV9 and TRBJ2-7, with 12 bases lining up with TRBD1. V shed 4 bases, J shed 5 bases, and the junction held 7 bases outside the gene matches. The CDR3 has 15 amino acids. Germline V gene lookup returns CDR1 SGDLS and CDR2 YYNGEE. CDR3 DNA sequence: TGTGCCAGCAGCCCGACCGGGACAGGGGGCAACGAGCAGTACTTC. Translated: CASSPTGTGGNEQYF.

The chain uses TRBV5-4 and TRBJ1-6; weak D call: TRBD1 (6 bases). Germline CDR1 SGHNT, CDR2 YYREEE (reference sequence). The CDR3 totals 14 residues. The V and J ends lost 0 bases and 9 bases respectively, with 10 bases between them. CDR3 bases: TGTGCCAGCAGCTTGGAGTACAGGGTTTCACCCCTCCACTTT. Protein sequence: CASSLEYRVSPLHF.

This clone was seen only a few times. The rearrangement joins TRBV6-6 to TRBJ2-1, with 9 bases identical to TRBD2. Germline V gives CDR1 MNHNY, CDR2 SVGAGI (reference sequence). The CDR3 is 16 amino acids. Unmatched junction bases numbered 9, after V lost 6 bases and J lost 3 bases. The CDR3: CASSHSPSGVYNEQFF. Written as DNA, the CDR3 is TGTGCCAGCAGCCACTCCCCTAGCGGGGTCTACAATGAGCAGTTCTTC.

This sequence joins TRBV4-3 and TRBJ2-5; 9 bases fit TRBD1. Looked up from germline, CDR1 is LGHNA and CDR2 is YSLEER. The V gene end was trimmed by 3 bases and the J gene end by 2 bases; junction bases not matched to a gene: 7. CDR3 length equals 16 residues. In DNA, the CDR3 is TGCGCCAGCAGCCAGGGATTTGGGACAGGGCAAGAGACCCAGTACTTC. The encoded protein is CASSQGFGTGQETQYF.

J is TRBJ2-3 and V is TRBV10-2; 12 nucleotides align to TRBD2. This CDR3 comprises 17 residues. The junction had 5 bases not matched to a gene; V was cut back by 2 bases and J by 2 bases. In germline, CDR1 is WSHSY, CDR2 SAAADI. The CDR3 spells CASSETSGGITTDTQYF. DNA for the CDR3: TGCGCCAGCAGTGAGACTAGCGGGGGGATCACCACAGATACGCAGTATTTT.

This clone has only one observation. The chain combines TRBV6-5 with TRBJ2-3; 10 bases agree with TRBD1. The CDR3 contains 14 residues. Germline V gene lookup returns CDR1 MNHEY and CDR2 SVGAGI. V lost 4 bases to trimming and J lost 5 bases; unmatched junction nucleotides: 3. In DNA form, the CDR3 reads TGTGCCAGCAGTTCCGGACAGGGGGTAGATACGCAGTATTTT. This sequence encodes CASSSGQGVDTQYF.

This clone was detected only a few times. The chain has TRBV6-6 and TRBJ1-6; D might be TRBD1 (6 bases). The CDR3 covers 18 residues. Germline CDR1 MNHNY, CDR2 SVGAGI (reference sequence). Trimming left V 6 bases short and J 5 bases short, with 23 bases between. The CDR3 reads CASSRILGAGANNSPLHF. As DNA, the CDR3 is TGTGCCAGCAGCCGAATCTTGGGGGCAGGAGCTAATAATTCACCCCTCCACTTT.

The chain uses TRBV6-5 and TRBJ2-7; D is perhaps TRBD1 (5 bases). V was cut by 0 bases and J by 3 bases, with 15 bases left in between. The CDR3 totals 16 residues. The germline V gene has CDR1 MNHEY and CDR2 SVGAGI. In DNA form, the CDR3 reads TGTGCCAGCAGTTACTCGACCGCAGGGCAGGTCTACGAGCAGTACTTC. Amino acid sequence: CASSYSTAGQVYEQYF.

J is TRBJ2-3 and V is TRBV6-4; no firm D call. Trimming shortened V by 2 bases and J by 1 base, and 10 bases separated the two germline ends. CDR3 length: 15 amino acids. The germline V gene encodes CDR1 MRHNA and CDR2 SNTAGT. The CDR3 region is CASSDTHRGTDTQYF. CDR3 nucleotide sequence: TGTGCCAGCAGTGACACTCACCGTGGCACAGATACGCAGTATTTT.

The V and J genes are TRBV18 and TRBJ1-1; tentatively, D is TRBD1 (5 bases). This CDR3 has 13 amino acids. CDR1 is KGHSH, CDR2 LQKENI, per germline. The V gene lost 0 bases and the J gene lost 8 bases, with 10 bases spanning the gap. Here the CDR3 DNA reads TGTGCCAGCTCACCACCAGGGGTGGTCGAAGCTTTCTTT. This translates into CASSPPGVVEAFF.

This clone was found once. The CDR3 DNA follows: TGTGCCAGCAGTTCCGATCACCGGGAGCTGTTTTTT. It yields the protein CASSSDHRELFF. The V gene is TRBV28, the J gene TRBJ2-2; D call uncertain. The CDR3 extends over 12 amino acids. Per the germline V gene, CDR1 is MDHEN and CDR2 is SYDVKM. Trimming shortened V by 4 bases and J by 9 bases, and 9 bases separated the two germline ends.

This chain connects TRBV27 to TRBJ1-6; 12 nucleotides align to TRBD1. This CDR3 region has 17 residues. The V segment lost 5 bases and the J segment 8 bases; nucleotides outside the gene matches: 10. CDR1 and CDR2 from the germline V gene are MNHEY and SMNVEV (reference sequence). CDR3 DNA: TGTGCCAGCAGTCACCTTATGTGGGACAGGGGGCATTCACCCCTCCACTTT. This encodes CASSHLMWDRGHSPLHF.